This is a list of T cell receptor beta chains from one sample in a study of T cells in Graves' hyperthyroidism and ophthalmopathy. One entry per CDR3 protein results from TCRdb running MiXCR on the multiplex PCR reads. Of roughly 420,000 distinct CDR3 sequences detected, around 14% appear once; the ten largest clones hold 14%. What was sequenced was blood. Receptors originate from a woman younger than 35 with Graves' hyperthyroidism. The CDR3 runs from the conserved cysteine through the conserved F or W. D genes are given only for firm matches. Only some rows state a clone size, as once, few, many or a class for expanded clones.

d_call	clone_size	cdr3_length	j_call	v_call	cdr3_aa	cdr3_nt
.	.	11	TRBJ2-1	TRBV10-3	CAIRSVNEQFF	TGTGCCATCAGGTCTGTGAATGAGCAGTTCTTC
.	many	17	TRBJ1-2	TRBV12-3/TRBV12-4	CASSLSRAPTSNYGYTF	TGTGCCAGCAGTTTAAGTAGGGCACCCACTTCTAACTATGGCTACACCTTC
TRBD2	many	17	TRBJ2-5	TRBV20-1	CSARDPTSGGARETQYF	TGCAGTGCTAGAGACCCGACTAGCGGGGGGGCACGAGAGACCCAGTACTTC
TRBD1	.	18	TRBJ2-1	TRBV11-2	CASSLFTFRDRGPNEQFF	TGTGCCAGCAGCTTATTTACTTTTCGAGACAGGGGGCCCAATGAGCAGTTCTTC
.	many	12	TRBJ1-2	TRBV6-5	CASSYGGYGYTF	TGTGCCAGCAGTTACGGTGGCTATGGCTACACCTTC
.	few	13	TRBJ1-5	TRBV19	CASTQGYNQPQHF	TGTGCCAGTACTCAAGGCTACAATCAGCCCCAGCATTTT
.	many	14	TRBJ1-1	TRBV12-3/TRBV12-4	CASRPGLPNTEAFF	TGTGCCAGCAGACCAGGGTTGCCGAACACTGAAGCTTTCTTT
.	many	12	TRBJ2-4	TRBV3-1	CASSQGLNIQYF	TGTGCCAGCAGCCAAGGGCTTAATATTCAGTACTTC
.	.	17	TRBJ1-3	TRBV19	CASSIGRRLSSGNTIYF	TGTGCCAGTAGTATAGGACGCCGCTTGAGCTCTGGAAACACCATATATTTT
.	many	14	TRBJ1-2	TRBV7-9	CASSLLIANYGYTF	TGTGCCAGCAGCTTATTGATCGCTAACTATGGCTACACCTTC
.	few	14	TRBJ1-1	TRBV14	CASSHRGWVTEAFF	TGTGCCAGCAGCCATCGGGGGTGGGTCACTGAAGCTTTCTTT
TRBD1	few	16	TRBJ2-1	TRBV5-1	CASSLWGDRRNNEQFF	TGCGCCAGCAGCTTGTGGGGGGACAGGAGAAACAATGAGCAGTTCTTC
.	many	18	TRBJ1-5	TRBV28	CASSSGSALGLSNQPQHF	TGTGCCAGCAGTTCCGGGTCGGCCCTTGGGCTTAGCAATCAGCCCCAGCATTTT
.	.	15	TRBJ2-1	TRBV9	CASSAYGTEYNEQFF	TGTGCCAGCAGCGCGTACGGGACGGAGTACAATGAGCAGTTCTTC
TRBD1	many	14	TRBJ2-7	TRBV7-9	CASSKDRVSYEQYF	TGTGCCAGCAGCAAGGACAGGGTCTCCTACGAGCAGTACTTC
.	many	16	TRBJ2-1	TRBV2	CASRSQGGATYNEQFF	TGTGCCAGCAGGTCCCAGGGGGGCGCAACTTACAATGAGCAGTTCTTC
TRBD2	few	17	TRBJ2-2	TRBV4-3	CASSQDLGSGKTGELFF	TGCGCCAGCAGCCAAGATTTGGGTAGCGGGAAAACCGGGGAGCTGTTTTTT
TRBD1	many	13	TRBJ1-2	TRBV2	CASSEDRDDGYTF	TGTGCCAGCAGTGAGGACAGGGACGATGGCTACACCTTC
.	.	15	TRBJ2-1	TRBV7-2	CASSLVSGTYNEQFF	TGTGCCAGCAGCTTAGTTTCGGGGACCTACAATGAGCAGTTCTTC
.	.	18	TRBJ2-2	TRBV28	CASSSRLGLQTNTGELFF	TGTGCCAGCAGTTCACGGCTAGGCTTACAGACGAACACCGGGGAGCTGTTTTTT
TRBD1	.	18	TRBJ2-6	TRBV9	CASSLSSAGGAGANVLTF	TGTGCCAGCAGCCTCTCCAGTGCAGGGGGTGCTGGGGCCAACGTCCTGACTTTC
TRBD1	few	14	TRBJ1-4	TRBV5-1	CASSVTGTAEKLFF	TGCGCCAGCAGCGTAACCGGGACAGCCGAAAAACTGTTTTTT
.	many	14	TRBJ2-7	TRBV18	CASSPDPRVREQYF	TGTGCCAGCTCTCCCGATCCTAGGGTTCGCGAGCAGTACTTC
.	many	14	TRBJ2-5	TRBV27	CASSLGGVRETQYF	TGTGCCAGCAGTTTAGGAGGGGTCCGAGAGACCCAGTACTTC
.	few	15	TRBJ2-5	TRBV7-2	CASSSDGGPSDTQYF	TGTGCCAGCAGCTCCGACGGGGGGCCCTCGGACACCCAGTACTTC
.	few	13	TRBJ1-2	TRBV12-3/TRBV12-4	CASRQQGTYGYTF	TGTGCCAGCAGACAGCAGGGAACGTATGGCTACACCTTC
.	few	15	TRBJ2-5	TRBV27	CASSLGAADQETQYF	TGTGCCAGCTCCCTAGGGGCGGCGGACCAAGAGACCCAGTACTTC
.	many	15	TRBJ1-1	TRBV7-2	CASSLGGALNTEAFF	TGTGCCAGCAGCTTAGGGGGAGCTTTGAACACTGAAGCTTTCTTT